This is a list of T cell receptor beta chains from one sample in a study of a mutant IDH1 vaccine in newly diagnosed glioma. Sequencing used immunoSEQ multiplex PCR; TCRdb keeps in-frame clones, though not all of them. Of under 35,000 clones listed, around 87% were seen once; the top ten hold about a fifth. These receptors lack a known antigen. Material: PBMCs, obtained from a glioma patient whose treatment included an IDH1 peptide vaccine. The receptors derive from a man in his late teens or twenties with glioma. Each CDR3 is given with its conserved first and last residue. D genes are given only for firm matches. Clone size is stated in some rows and not others, as once, few, many or a class when expanded.

TRBJ2-2 TRBV4-3 - - CASSQGPSDHTGELFF TGCGCCAGCAGCCAAGGACCCAGCGACCATACCGGGGAGCTGTTTTTT
TRBJ2-1 TRBV5-8 - TRBD2 CASSEAARTSLYNEQFF TGTGCCAGCAGCGAAGCCGCCCGGACTAGTTTGTACAATGAGCAGTTCTTC
TRBJ1-2 TRBV5-1 - - CASSLERASYGYTF TGCGCCAGCAGCTTGGAAAGGGCTTCCTATGGCTACACCTTC
TRBJ2-7 TRBV28 - - CASSIGKYEQYF TGTGCCAGCAGCATAGGGAAGTACGAGCAGTACTTC
TRBJ1-2 TRBV5-1 - - CASSLDPGLDYGYTF TGCGCCAGCAGCTTGGATCCAGGTCTCGACTATGGCTACACCTTC
TRBJ2-7 TRBV7-9 - TRBD2 CASSSLAGGTYEQYF TGTGCCAGCAGCTCCCTAGCGGGAGGAACCTACGAGCAGTACTTC
TRBJ1-1 TRBV19 few - CASSHPNTEAFF TGTGCCAGTAGTCACCCGAACACTGAAGCTTTCTTT
TRBJ1-1 TRBV6-1 - - CASTRNTEAFF TGTGCCAGCACGAGGAACACTGAAGCTTTCTTT
TRBJ2-7 TRBV29-1 - - CSVLDSAYEQYF TGCAGCGTTTTGGACAGCGCCTACGAGCAGTACTTC
TRBJ1-1 TRBV19 once - CASSISGVTEAFF TGTGCCAGTAGTATATCAGGGGTCACTGAAGCTTTCTTT
TRBJ1-5 TRBV4-1 - - CASRRGHNSNQPQHF TGCGCCAGCAGGAGGGGACACAATAGCAATCAGCCCCAGCATTTT
TRBJ2-2 TRBV5-6 - - CASSLGRGMNNGELFF TGTGCCAGCAGCTTGGGAAGGGGGATGAATAACGGGGAGCTGTTTTTT
TRBJ1-2 TRBV7-2 - - CASSHSGGGYTF TGTGCCAGCAGCCACTCGGGGGGTGGCTACACCTTC
TRBJ2-4 TRBV29-1 - TRBD1 CSVYGTAKNIQYF TGCAGCGTCTATGGGACAGCTAAAAACATTCAGTACTTC
TRBJ2-2 TRBV29-1 - - CSAAARNTGELFF TGCAGCGCGGCTGCCAGGAACACCGGGGAGCTGTTTTTT
TRBJ1-2 TRBV29-1 - - CSVERSNYGYTF TGCAGCGTTGAAAGGTCTAACTATGGCTACACCTTC
TRBJ1-1 TRBV5-1 - TRBD1 CASSSRTGRVTEAFF TGCGCCAGCAGCTCCAGGACAGGGCGGGTGACTGAAGCTTTCTTT
TRBJ2-2 TRBV6-6 - - CASSKKRGNTGELFF TGTGCCAGCAGTAAGAAGCGTGGGAACACCGGGGAGCTGTTTTTT
TRBJ2-3 TRBV4-1 - - CASSGLGVGTQYF TGCGCCAGCAGCGGGCTCGGGGTTGGTACGCAGTATTTT
TRBJ1-2 TRBV5-1 - - CASSSLDGNYGYTF TGCGCCAGCAGCTCCCTGGACGGGAACTATGGCTACACCTTC
TRBJ1-1 TRBV28 - - CASSLWRNTEAFF TGTGCCAGCAGTTTGTGGCGGAACACTGAAGCTTTCTTT
TRBJ2-5 TRBV6-1 - - CASSQWGETQYF TGTGCCAGCAGCCAATGGGGAGAGACCCAGTACTTC
TRBJ1-1 TRBV5-1 - TRBD1 CASSSGTGGTTEAFF TGCGCCAGCAGCTCGGGGACAGGTGGAACGACTGAAGCTTTCTTT
TRBJ2-1 TRBV19 - TRBD2 CASSTLFPGLAGVNEQFF TGTGCCAGTAGTACCCTGTTTCCCGGACTAGCGGGAGTTAATGAGCAGTTCTTC
TRBJ2-7 TRBV30 - TRBD1 CAWSVRDRGSLRRSYEQYF TGTGCCTGGAGTGTAAGGGACAGGGGGTCCCTTAGACGTTCCTACGAGCAGTACTTC
TRBJ1-5 TRBV6-6 - TRBD1 CASSYLTGGVDQPQHF TGTGCCAGCAGTTATTTAACAGGGGGCGTCGATCAGCCCCAGCATTTT
TRBJ2-1 TRBV5-4 once TRBD2 CASSLTSGRWGNEQFF TGTGCCAGCAGCCTGACTAGCGGGAGGTGGGGCAATGAGCAGTTCTTC
TRBJ1-2 TRBV25-1 - TRBD1 CASSESRTGGVGYTF TGTGCCAGCAGTGAGTCCAGGACAGGGGGAGTTGGCTACACCTTC
TRBJ1-6 TRBV19 - - CASSLEGLSSYNSPLHF TGTGCCAGTAGTCTCGAGGGCCTTAGCTCCTATAATTCACCCCTCCACTTT
TRBJ2-7 TRBV7-2 - - CASSPVEGFPPYEQYF TGTGCCAGCAGCCCAGTCGAGGGGTTCCCCCCCTACGAGCAGTACTTC
TRBJ2-3 TRBV27 - TRBD2 CASSTGTSGRSDTQYF TGTGCCAGCAGTACCGGGACTAGCGGGAGGTCAGATACGCAGTATTTT
TRBJ2-7 TRBV14 - - CASSSAYEQYF TGTGCCAGCAGCTCGGCCTACGAGCAGTACTTC
TRBJ1-4 TRBV5-6 - - CASSGDRLTNEKLFF TGTGCCAGCAGCGGAGACAGGTTGACTAATGAAAAACTGTTTTTT
TRBJ2-1 TRBV25-1 - TRBD2 CAISGLMDEQFF TGTGCCATTTCGGGACTAATGGATGAGCAGTTCTTC
TRBJ2-1 TRBV6-1 once - CASSLNDLLGEQFF TGTGCCAGCAGCCTCAATGACCTCCTAGGCGAGCAGTTCTTC
TRBJ1-5 TRBV6-5 - - CASSLRRGNQPQHF TGTGCCAGCAGTTTACGTAGGGGAAACCAGCCCCAGCATTTT
TRBJ1-4 TRBV5-1 - - CASSLGAGRGTNEKLFF TGCGCCAGCAGCTTGGGGGCTGGGAGAGGAACTAATGAAAAACTGTTTTTT
TRBJ1-5 TRBV2 few - CASTRAGSNQPQHF TGTGCCAGCACCCGGGCGGGCAGCAATCAGCCCCAGCATTTT
TRBJ2-2 TRBV30 - - CAWSVRFRSNTGELFF TGTGCCTGGAGTGTAAGGTTCAGATCGAACACCGGGGAGCTGTTTTTT
TRBJ2-7 TRBV5-1 - - CASRRDSYEQYF TGCGCCAGCAGAAGGGATTCCTACGAGCAGTACTTC
TRBJ2-7 TRBV7-6 once - CASSLSGVYEQYF TGTGCCAGCAGCTTGTCAGGGGTCTACGAGCAGTACTTC
TRBJ2-3 TRBV9 - - CASKPGLDTDTQYF TGTGCCAGCAAACCGGGACTGGACACAGATACGCAGTATTTT
TRBJ2-5 TRBV29-1 - - CSARWTAKETQYF TGCAGCGCCCGCTGGACAGCCAAAGAGACCCAGTACTTC
TRBJ2-2 TRBV18 few TRBD1 CASSRQGAKNTGELFF TGTGCCAGCTCACGACAGGGGGCAAAGAACACCGGGGAGCTGTTTTTT
TRBJ1-2 TRBV29-1 - - CSVGGLDGYTF TGCAGCGTTGGAGGGTTGGATGGCTACACCTTC
TRBJ1-3 TRBV30 - - CALDRSRGSGNTIYF TGTGCCCTCGACCGGAGCAGGGGCTCTGGAAACACCATATATTTT
TRBJ2-1 TRBV6-5 - - CASTSTPSSYNEQFF TGTGCCAGTACTTCCACCCCGAGCTCCTACAATGAGCAGTTCTTC
TRBJ1-5 TRBV27 - - CASSPSAGHSNQPQHF TGTGCCAGCAGTCCCTCGGCGGGGCATAGCAATCAGCCCCAGCATTTT
TRBJ1-5 TRBV19 - - CASLGGGNQPQHF TGTGCCAGTTTAGGAGGAGGCAATCAGCCCCAGCATTTT
TRBJ1-2 TRBV19 - - CASSIGASLYGYTF TGTGCCAGTAGTATCGGGGCCTCCCTCTATGGCTACACCTTC
TRBJ1-4 TRBV5-1 once - CASSLDANEKLFF TGCGCCAGCAGCTTGGACGCTAATGAAAAACTGTTTTTT
TRBJ2-1 TRBV7-2 - TRBD2 CASSSTSGMGEQFF TGTGCCAGCAGCTCGACTAGCGGGATGGGTGAGCAGTTCTTC
TRBJ1-2 TRBV18 - - CASSPPTEGYGYTF TGTGCCAGCTCACCACCCACAGAAGGGTATGGCTACACCTTC
TRBJ1-1 TRBV5-1 - - CASSLDSRNTEAFF TGCGCCAGCAGCTTGGACTCAAGGAACACTGAAGCTTTCTTT
TRBJ1-2 TRBV6-6 - TRBD1 CASSYGLGRTGDGYTF TGTGCCAGCAGTTACGGCCTCGGGCGGACAGGGGATGGCTACACCTTC
TRBJ2-5 TRBV7-2 once - CASSLLSVGETQYF TGTGCCAGCAGCTTACTCTCGGTCGGGGAGACCCAGTACTTC
TRBJ2-7 TRBV5-5 - TRBD1 CASSFGTGYEQYF TGTGCCAGCAGCTTCGGGACAGGTTACGAGCAGTACTTC
TRBJ2-7 TRBV5-1 - TRBD1 CASSSSAGQGNEQYF TGCGCCAGCAGCAGTTCCGCGGGACAGGGAAACGAGCAGTACTTC
TRBJ1-4 TRBV5-1 - - CASSLAPNGANEKLFF TGCGCCAGCAGCTTGGCCCCTAACGGGGCTAATGAAAAACTGTTTTTT